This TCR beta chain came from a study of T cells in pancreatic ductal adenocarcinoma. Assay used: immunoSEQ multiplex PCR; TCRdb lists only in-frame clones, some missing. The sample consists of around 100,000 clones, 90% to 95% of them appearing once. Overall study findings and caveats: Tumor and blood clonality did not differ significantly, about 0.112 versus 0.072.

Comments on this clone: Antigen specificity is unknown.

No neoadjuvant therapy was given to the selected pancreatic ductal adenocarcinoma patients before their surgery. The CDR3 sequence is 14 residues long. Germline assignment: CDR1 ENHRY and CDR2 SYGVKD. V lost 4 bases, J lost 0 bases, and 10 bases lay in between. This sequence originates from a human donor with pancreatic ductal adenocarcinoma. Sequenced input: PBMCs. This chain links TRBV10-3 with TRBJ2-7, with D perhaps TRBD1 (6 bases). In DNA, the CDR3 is TGTGCCATCAGTGTGGACAGAAGCTCCTACGAGCAGTACTTC. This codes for CAISVDRSSYEQYF.